Presented here are 6 T cell receptor beta chains from one specimen sequenced in a study of post-analysis software for immune sequencing data. General study findings and limits: With TRBV5-6, TRBV5-1 and TRBV20-1 included, five TRBV segments were more frequent in patients than in controls.

Unique molecular identifiers were built into the TCR beta cDNA libraries. TCRdb fed the PCR reads into MiXCR, producing one record per CDR3 protein. Among almost 700,000 distinct CDR3 sequences listed, approximately 59% were seen once. These receptors' antigens are unknown. The sample taken for sequencing was blood. Every receptor here comes from a girl under 10 years old with multiple sclerosis.

V and J are TRBV5-1 and TRBJ1-4, with 8 bases fitting TRBD1. J was trimmed by 7 bases and V by 4 bases; bases with no gene match: 3. CDR1 and CDR2 from the germline V gene are SGHRS and YFSETQ. The CDR3 is made up of 13 amino acids. CDR3 sequence reads: CASSTGGFEKLFF. In DNA form, the CDR3 reads TGCGCCAGCAGCACAGGGGGTTTTGAAAAACTGTTTTTT.

This clonotype was seen a few times. The J gene is TRBJ2-3, the V gene TRBV29-1, with 11 bases fitting TRBD2. This CDR3 region has 14 residues. With 6 bases clipped from V and 6 bases from J, the junction kept 8 bases outside the gene matches. Germline V gives CDR1 SQVTM, CDR2 ANQGSEA. The CDR3 loop is CSVTSGGLKDTQYF. DNA of the CDR3: TGCAGCGTCACTAGCGGGGGTCTGAAGGATACGCAGTATTTT.

J is TRBJ1-1 and V is TRBV24-1; D perhaps matches TRBD1 (5 bases). The V end was cut by 3 bases, the J end by 3 bases, with 7 bases between. The CDR3 runs 13 residues. The V gene's germline CDR1 is KGHDR and CDR2 SFDVKD. CDR3 DNA: TGTGCCACCAGTGATCCAGGGTACACTGAAGCTTTCTTT. Encoded protein: CATSDPGYTEAFF.

The chain has TRBV20-1 and TRBJ2-2; D possibly corresponds to TRBD2 (5 bases). The CDR3 consists of 11 residues. V lost 4 bases to trimming and J lost 5 bases, with 5 bases between them. CDR1 DFQATT and CDR2 SNEGSKA come from the germline V gene (reference sequence). The CDR3 protein is CSATGTGELFF. As DNA, the CDR3 is TGCAGTGCTACGGGGACCGGGGAGCTGTTTTTT.

This clonotype showed up just once. J is TRBJ2-1 and V is TRBV20-1; D unclear. Germline CDR1 is DFQATT and CDR2 is SNEGSKA (reference sequence). Trimming removed 5 bases at V and 0 bases at J, with 14 bases between. The CDR3 has 15 amino acids. The CDR3 region is CSAHLEAPSYNEQFF. In DNA form, the CDR3 reads TGCAGTGCTCATCTTGAGGCCCCCTCCTACAATGAGCAGTTCTTC.

This chain links TRBV15 with TRBJ2-4; no reliable D call. TRBJ2-7 explains the end of the DNA better; the J call may be wrong. This CDR3 is built from 14 residues. CDR1 and CDR2 from the germline V gene are LNHNV and YYDKDF (reference sequence). The CDR3 is CATSAPGTVYEQYF. The DNA for the CDR3 is TGTGCCACCAGCGCCCCCGGCACAGTCTACGAGCAGTACTTC.